The clone carrying this T cell receptor (beta chain) was observed at least ten times. This sample is part of a study of Graves' ophthalmopathy and Graves' hyperthyroidism. About the study: Before any treatment was given, at initial diagnosis, peripheral blood was collected.

Researchers took RNA transcripts and amplified TCR beta CDR3 regions from them. Scientists carried out first-round RT-PCR using HTBI primers and then a second-round multiplex PCR. TCRdb processed the multiplex PCR reads anew with MiXCR; each CDR3 protein has one entry. The sample shows roughly 400,000 distinct CDR3 sequences, 15% to 20% of them seen only once. Trimming left V 3 bases short and J 1 base short, with 9 bases between. This CDR3 comprises 14 residues. The chain has TRBV12-3 or TRBV12-4 and TRBJ2-5; D unresolved. The receptor comes from a woman aged 18-29 years with Graves' ophthalmopathy. The sample comprised peripheral blood. This CDR3 is CASSFQLTQETQYF. DNA of the CDR3: TGTGCCAGCAGTTTCCAACTAACCCAAGAGACCCAGTACTTC.